This TCR beta chain was found in a study of monozygotic twins with inflammatory bowel disease. TCRdb reanalyzed the 5' RACE reads, giving one entry per CDR3 protein sequence and no DNA. The sample includes 350,000 to 400,000 distinct CDR3 sequences. The CDR3 sequence is 17 residues long. CDR1 and CDR2 from the germline V gene are SGHRS and YFSETQ. V and J are TRBV5-1 and TRBJ1-5; TCRdb's assignment of TRBD1 cannot be checked, as there is no DNA. Sequences were obtained from blood. This sequence originates from a human donor with ulcerative colitis or Crohn's disease, or a healthy co-twin of an affected twin (not recorded which). The CDR3 reads CASSLFPRGASNQPQHF.